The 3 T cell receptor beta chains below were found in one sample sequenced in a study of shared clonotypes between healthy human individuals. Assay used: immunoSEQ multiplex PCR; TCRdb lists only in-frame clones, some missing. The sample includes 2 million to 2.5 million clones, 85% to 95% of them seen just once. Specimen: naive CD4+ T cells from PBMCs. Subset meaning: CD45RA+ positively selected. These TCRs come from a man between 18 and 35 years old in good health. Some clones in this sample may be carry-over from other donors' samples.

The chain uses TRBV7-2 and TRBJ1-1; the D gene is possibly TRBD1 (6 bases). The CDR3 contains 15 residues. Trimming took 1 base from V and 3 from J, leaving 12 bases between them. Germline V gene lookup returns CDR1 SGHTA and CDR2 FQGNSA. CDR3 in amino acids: CASSLVTGTDTEAFF. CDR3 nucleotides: TGTGCCAGCAGCTTAGTAACAGGGACGGACACTGAAGCTTTCTTT. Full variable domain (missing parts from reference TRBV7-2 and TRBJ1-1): GAGVSQSPSNKVTEKGKDVELRCDPISGHTALYWYRQSLGQGLEFLIYFQGNSAPDKSGLPSDRFSAERTGGSVSTLTIQRTQQEDSAVYLCASSLVTGTDTEAFFGQGTRLTVV.

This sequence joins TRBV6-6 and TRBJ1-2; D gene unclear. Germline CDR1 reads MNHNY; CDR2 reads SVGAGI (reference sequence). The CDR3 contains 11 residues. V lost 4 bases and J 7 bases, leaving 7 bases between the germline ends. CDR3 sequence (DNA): TGTGCCAGCAGTTTTTGGGCTGGCTACACCTTC. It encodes CASSFWAGYTF.

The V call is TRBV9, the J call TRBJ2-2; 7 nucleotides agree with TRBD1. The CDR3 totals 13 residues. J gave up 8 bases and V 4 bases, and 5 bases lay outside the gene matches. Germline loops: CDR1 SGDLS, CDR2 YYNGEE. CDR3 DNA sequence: TGTGCCAGCAGCCCGGGACAGAAAGGGGAGCTGTTTTTT. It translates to CASSPGQKGELFF.